The text below deals with one TCR beta chain. This CDR3 spans 17 amino acids. Trimming took 4 bases from V and 0 from J, leaving 16 bases between them. Looked up from germline, CDR1 is SGHVS and CDR2 is FQNEAQ. This entry is derived from a study of T cell responses to AZD1222 COVID-19 vaccine. Method: immunoSEQ multiplex PCR; TCRdb's copy keeps in-frame clones and lacks some. The table records about 180,000 clones, 87% of them present only once. V usage is TRBV7-8 and J usage is TRBJ1-3, with D perhaps matching TRBD1 (5 bases). This material consisted of peripheral blood, taken on day 0 of AZD1222 vaccination. The origin of this receptor is an adult in good health. The CDR3 loop is CASSSDHGTVSGNTIYF. The CDR3 DNA reads TGTGCCAGCAGCTCAGATCATGGGACGGTCTCTGGAAACACCATATATTTT.